This TCR beta chain was captured by sequencing in a study of graft-versus-host responses after intestinal transplantation. Background on the study: Among the recipients, all got anti-thymocyte globulin induction and then tacrolimus and steroids for about three years.

Only in-frame clones appear in the TCRdb table, and some are missing; sequencing was by immunoSEQ multiplex PCR. The table lists 80,000 to 90,000 clones, 85% to 90% of them singletons. Study outcomes and limitations: Recipient-marrow GvH clones were detected, some having first appeared in ileum or blood. When patients had graft-donor T cell macrochimerism, their allografts held high graft-versus-host to host-versus-graft clonal ratios.

Comments on this clone: Its target is unknown.

V lost 3 bases to trimming and J lost 3 bases, with 11 bases between them. Germline V gene lookup returns CDR1 MGHDK and CDR2 SYGVNS. The CDR3 is made up of 14 amino acids. Here the sequenced sample was unstimulated CD4+ T cells sorted from spleen or lymph node cells, taken before intestinal transplant. The clonotype was recovered from a human donor who received an intestinal transplant. The chain combines TRBV25-1 with TRBJ1-2; the D is unclear. For the CDR3, the DNA is TGTGCCAGCAGTGATAGGCAGGCCTACTATGGCTACACCTTC. Protein: CASSDRQAYYGYTF.